These T cell receptor beta chains were read from a single sample in a study of cytomegalovirus exposure and HLA in healthy donors. Libraries were prepared by immunoSEQ multiplex PCR; TCRdb keeps only in-frame clonotypes and omits some of them. The sample includes approximately 77,000 clones, 75% to 80% of them seen just once. Material: PBMCs. The receptors were sampled from a man aged 40-49 years in good health and CMV-seronegative. Each CDR3 is given with its conserved first and last residue. D genes are given only for firm matches. Expanded clones are given a class, and other clones once, few, many or no size at all.

d_call	v_call	j_call	clone_size	cdr3_aa	cdr3_nt
NA	TRBV28	TRBJ1-2	NA	CASSLGGDGYTF	TGTGCCAGCAGTTTGGGGGGTGATGGCTACACCTTC
NA	TRBV5-8	TRBJ1-1	NA	CASILGFLEAFF	TGTGCCAGCATCTTGGGTTTTCTGGAAGCTTTCTTT
NA	TRBV30	TRBJ1-2	NA	CAWSVQGGYGYTF	TGTGCCTGGAGTGTACAGGGCGGCTATGGCTACACCTTC
TRBD1	TRBV7-8	TRBJ1-5	NA	CASSWGQGAATQPQHF	TGTGCCAGCAGCTGGGGACAGGGGGCTGCTACTCAGCCCCAGCATTTT
TRBD2	TRBV19	TRBJ2-1	NA	CASSTLGAGGYNEQFF	TGTGCCAGTAGTACCCTCGGAGCGGGAGGGTACAATGAGCAGTTCTTC
NA	TRBV6-5	TRBJ2-6	NA	CASSYTTGSGANVLTF	TGTGCCAGCAGTTACACAACAGGCTCTGGGGCCAACGTCCTGACTTTC
NA	TRBV7-2	TRBJ2-3	NA	CASSSGGSGMYF	TGTGCCAGCAGCTCTGGGGGCAGCGGCATGTATTTT
TRBD2	TRBV4-1	TRBJ2-7	NA	CASSLILGLAGSSYEQYF	TGCGCCAGCAGCCTTATACTCGGACTAGCGGGTAGCTCCTACGAGCAGTACTTC
TRBD2	TRBV15	TRBJ2-6	once	CATSPLWGGPGANVLTF	TGTGCCACCAGCCCCTTATGGGGGGGACCGGGGGCCAACGTCCTGACTTTC
TRBD2	TRBV14	TRBJ2-7	NA	CASSFSWAPPGASGDAYEQYF	TGTGCCAGCAGCTTCAGCTGGGCCCCACCAGGGGCTAGCGGGGACGCCTACGAGCAGTACTTC
TRBD2	TRBV4-2	TRBJ2-7	NA	CASSQMGGDDEQYF	TGTGCCAGCAGCCAAATGGGGGGGGACGATGAGCAGTACTTC
TRBD1	TRBV2	TRBJ2-5	NA	CASRTQGQETQYF	TGTGCCAGCAGGACACAGGGGCAAGAGACCCAGTACTTC
NA	TRBV5-8	TRBJ2-7	NA	CASYGMTYEQYF	TGTGCCAGCTACGGGATGACCTACGAGCAGTACTTC
TRBD1	TRBV9	TRBJ1-2	NA	CASSAHRDRVDGYTF	TGTGCCAGCAGCGCCCATAGGGACAGGGTGGATGGCTACACCTTC
NA	TRBV18	TRBJ1-1	NA	CASSPSKNTEAFF	TGTGCCAGCTCACCATCTAAGAACACTGAAGCTTTCTTT
NA	TRBV7-8	TRBJ1-3	NA	CASTEGGSGNTIYF	TGTGCCAGCACCGAAGGGGGCTCTGGAAACACCATATATTTT
TRBD1	TRBV7-2	TRBJ1-4	NA	CASSFGQGVTNEKLFF	TGTGCCAGCAGCTTCGGACAGGGAGTAACTAATGAAAAACTGTTTTTT
TRBD2	TRBV4-2	TRBJ2-5	few	CASSQLTSGGSETQYF	TGTGCCAGCAGCCAACTAACTAGCGGGGGGAGTGAGACCCAGTACTTC
NA	TRBV7-9	TRBJ1-4	NA	CASSPSGQTNEKLFF	TGTGCCAGCAGCCCCAGTGGACAGACTAATGAAAAACTGTTTTTT
TRBD2	TRBV9	TRBJ2-7	few	CASSVLAGGEQYF	TGTGCCAGCAGCGTACTAGCGGGAGGCGAGCAGTACTTC
NA	TRBV25-1	TRBJ2-7	NA	CASSEWGLYEQYF	TGTGCCAGCAGTGAATGGGGCCTCTACGAGCAGTACTTC
TRBD2	TRBV5-1	TRBJ2-7	NA	CASSSEREGPYEQYF	TGCGCCAGCAGCTCCGAGCGGGAGGGCCCCTACGAGCAGTACTTC
TRBD2	TRBV27	TRBJ2-1	NA	CASSFLLAGGPNEQFF	TGTGCCAGCAGTTTTTTACTAGCGGGAGGGCCGAATGAGCAGTTCTTC
NA	TRBV6-5	TRBJ2-3	NA	CASRLTDTQYF	TGTGCCAGCAGACTCACAGATACGCAGTATTTT
TRBD1	TRBV5-1	TRBJ2-5	NA	CASSRGTGGVETQYF	TGCGCCAGCAGCAGGGGGACAGGGGGCGTAGAGACCCAGTACTTC
TRBD2	TRBV19	TRBJ2-7	NA	CASSLTSPRNEQYF	TGTGCCAGTAGTCTGACTAGCCCTCGTAACGAGCAGTACTTC
NA	TRBV30	TRBJ2-2	NA	CALTGSGELFF	TGTGCCTTGACAGGTTCCGGGGAGCTGTTTTTT
NA	TRBV5-1	TRBJ1-1	NA	CASSLAARKNTEAFF	TGCGCCAGCAGCTTGGCGGCCAGGAAGAACACTGAAGCTTTCTTT
NA	TRBV7-2	TRBJ2-5	NA	CASSLGGQSVEQYF	TGTGCCAGCAGCTTAGGGGGGCAATCGGTAGAGCAGTACTTC
TRBD2	TRBV7-7	TRBJ2-1	NA	CASSLLAGDYNEQFF	TGTGCTAGCAGCTTACTAGCGGGAGACTACAATGAGCAGTTCTTC
NA	TRBV29-1	TRBJ1-2	few	CSVDITGEGYGYTF	TGCAGCGTTGACATAACCGGGGAGGGCTATGGCTACACCTTC
NA	TRBV29-1	TRBJ2-1	NA	CSVRGGGGRPNHNEQFF	TGCAGCGTCCGGGGGGGAGGGGGCAGGCCCAACCACAATGAGCAGTTCTTC
NA	TRBV9	TRBJ1-3	NA	CASSVNTGNTIYF	TGTGCCAGCAGCGTAAATACAGGAAACACCATATATTTT